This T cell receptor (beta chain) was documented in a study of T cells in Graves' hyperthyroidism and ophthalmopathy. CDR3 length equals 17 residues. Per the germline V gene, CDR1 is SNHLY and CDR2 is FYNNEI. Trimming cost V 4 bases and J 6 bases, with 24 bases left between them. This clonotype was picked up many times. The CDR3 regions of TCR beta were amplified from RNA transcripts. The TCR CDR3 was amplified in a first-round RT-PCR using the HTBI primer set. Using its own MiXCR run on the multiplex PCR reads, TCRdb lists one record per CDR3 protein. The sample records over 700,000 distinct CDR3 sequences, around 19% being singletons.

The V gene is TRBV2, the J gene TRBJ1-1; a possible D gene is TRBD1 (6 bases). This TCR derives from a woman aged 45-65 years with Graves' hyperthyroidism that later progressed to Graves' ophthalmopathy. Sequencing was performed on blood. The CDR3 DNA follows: TGTGCCAGCAGTGGGATGTTAAGCGGGACAACGATCCCTGAAGCTTTCTTT. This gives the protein CASSGMLSGTTIPEAFF.